This T cell receptor beta chain was identified in a study of shared clonotypes between healthy human individuals. The CDR3 consists of 13 residues. Germline CDR1 MNHNS, CDR2 SASEGT. V dropped 6 bases and J dropped 2 bases, with 11 bases sitting between them. The repertoire was sequenced with immunoSEQ multiplex PCR; TCRdb's copy has only in-frame clones and lacks some. The data contain a few million clones, about 92% of them seen just once; the ten biggest clones take up about 0.41%. This rearrangement joins TRBV6-1 to TRBJ2-7, with D tentatively TRBD1 or TRBD2 (5 bases each). The sample consisted of naive CD4+ T cells from PBMCs. Subset indicated: CD45RA+ positively selected. This sequence was found in a man between 18 and 29 years old in good health. Some clones in this sample may be carry-over from other donors' samples. The CDR3: CASRGTVAYEQYF. The CDR3 region has the DNA TGTGCCAGCAGGGGGACGGTGGCCTACGAGCAGTACTTC.